In this sample, the clone carrying this TCR beta chain turned up a few times. Antigen unknown. This record belongs to a study of T cells in Graves' hyperthyroidism and ophthalmopathy. Trimming shortened V by 5 bases and J by 6 bases, and 17 bases separated the two germline ends. Germline V CDR1 and CDR2: SGHTA, FQGNSA. This CDR3 comprises 15 residues. No progression to ophthalmopathy during 18 months of follow-up defined stable disease. General study points: In the blood, most expanded thyroid clonotypes above 0.001 appeared as well. The model identified upcoming ophthalmopathy a median approximately seven months ahead of onset. In simple terms, a model built on 13 V-J features told ophthalmopathy apart from stable hyperthyroidism.

TCR beta CDR3 regions were amplified from RNA. First-round RT-PCR with HTBI primers amplified the TCR CDR3 region. Using its own MiXCR run on the multiplex PCR reads, TCRdb lists one record per CDR3 protein. Of approximately 520,000 distinct CDR3 sequences in the sample, about 20% were seen once. Sequencing used blood. The chain couples TRBV7-2 to TRBJ1-5; perhaps TRBD1 as D (6 bases). This sequence was found in a young man with Graves' hyperthyroidism. CDR3 bases: TGTGCCAGCAGCCTATCCTGGGGGGCAAGTCAGCCCCAGCATTTT. This encodes CASSLSWGASQPQHF. The whole variable domain, filled in from reference TRBV7-2 and TRBJ1-5, reads GAGVSQSPSNKVTEKGKDVELRCDPISGHTALYWYRQSLGQGLEFLIYFQGNSAPDKSGLPSDRFSAERTGGSVSTLTIQRTQQEDSAVYLCASSLSWGASQPQHFGDGTRLSIL.